The 5 T cell receptor beta chains below were found in one sample sequenced in a study of post-analysis software for immune sequencing data. Tagging with unique molecular identifiers was a feature of the TCR beta cDNA libraries. MiXCR, run by TCRdb on the PCR reads, gives a single entry per CDR3 protein. Of fewer than 850,000 distinct CDR3 sequences listed, 30% are singletons. Study results and caveats: In patients, five TRBV segments were more frequent than in controls, with TRBV5-6, TRBV5-1 and TRBV20-1 among them.

Antigens for these TCRs are unknown. Input material: blood. Source of these receptors: a girl aged 5 to 17 with multiple sclerosis.

This clonotype was counted only a few times. This chain joins TRBV20-1 and TRBJ2-5, with 7 bases lining up with TRBD2. The germline V gene encodes CDR1 DFQATT and CDR2 SNEGSKA (reference sequence). There are 15 residues in the CDR3. V lost 3 bases, J lost 0 bases, and 7 bases stayed unmatched. CDR3 sequence reads: CSASEDGGYQETQYF. In DNA form, the CDR3 reads TGCAGTGCTAGTGAGGACGGGGGGTACCAAGAGACCCAGTACTTC.

A word on this clonotype: Given a much more abundant clone one base away, this may be a read error. The chain joins TRBV27 to TRBJ2-5; TRBD2 might be the D (5 bases). V was clipped by 4 bases and J by 11 bases, with 23 bases between them. This CDR3 has 15 amino acids. Looked up from germline, CDR1 is MNHEY and CDR2 is SMNVEV (reference sequence). In DNA form, the CDR3 reads TGTGCCAGCAGTTCGCCCCGACTACCCAGGACCCAGCAGTACTTC. Its translation: CASSSPRLPRTQQYF.

V gene TRBV15 combines with J gene TRBJ1-2; a weak D match, TRBD1 (5 bases). CDR1 is LNHNV, CDR2 YYDKDF, per germline (reference sequence). The CDR3 length is 16 residues. Trimming took off 2 bases at V and 2 bases at J, with 15 bases between the two ends. The CDR3 sequence is CATSRLKGLANYGYTF. The CDR3 nucleotides read TGTGCCACCAGCAGACTTAAGGGGCTCGCCAACTATGGCTACACCTTC.

This clonotype was seen ten or more times. The chain carries TRBV6-4 and TRBJ2-3; TRBD2 agrees at 10 bases. Trimming took 7 bases from V and 0 from J; bases not matched to a gene: 4. The V gene's germline CDR1 is MRHNA and CDR2 SNTAGT. The CDR3 spans 15 residues. In DNA form, the CDR3 reads TGTGCCAGCACCTCAGCGGGGGGGAGCACAGATACGCAGTATTTT. Its protein is CASTSAGGSTDTQYF.

In regard to this clonotype: The junction departs from germline at one end; a sequencing error may be responsible. The CDR3 region is CANSLGNLDEQFF. CDR3 DNA: TGTGCCAACAGCCTCGGGAACCTAGATGAGCAGTTCTTC. The chain carries TRBV5-6 and TRBJ2-1, with D possibly TRBD2 on 5 matching bases. This CDR3 is 13 amino acids long. Germline CDR1 and CDR2: SGHDT and YYEEEE.